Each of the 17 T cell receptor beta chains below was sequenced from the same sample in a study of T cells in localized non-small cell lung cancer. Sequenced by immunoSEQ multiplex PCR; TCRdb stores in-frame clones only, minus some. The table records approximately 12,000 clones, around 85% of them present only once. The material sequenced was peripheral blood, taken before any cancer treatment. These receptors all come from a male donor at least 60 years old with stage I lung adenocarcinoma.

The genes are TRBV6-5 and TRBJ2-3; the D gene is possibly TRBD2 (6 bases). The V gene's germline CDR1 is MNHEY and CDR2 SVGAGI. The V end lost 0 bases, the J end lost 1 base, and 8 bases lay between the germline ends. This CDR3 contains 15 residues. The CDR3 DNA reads TGTGCCAGCAGTTACTCCTGGGGGGGCACAGATACGCAGTATTTT. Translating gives CASSYSWGGTDTQYF.

The CDR3 region has the DNA TGTGCCAGCAGCTTGTTTTCAGGGAATATGAACACTGAAGCTTTCTTT. This translates into CASSLFSGNMNTEAFF. This chain links TRBV7-8 with TRBJ1-1; D may be TRBD1 (5 bases). Trimming removed 3 bases from V and 0 bases from J, with 14 bases in between. This CDR3 contains 16 residues. Germline CDR1 SGHVS, CDR2 FQNEAQ.

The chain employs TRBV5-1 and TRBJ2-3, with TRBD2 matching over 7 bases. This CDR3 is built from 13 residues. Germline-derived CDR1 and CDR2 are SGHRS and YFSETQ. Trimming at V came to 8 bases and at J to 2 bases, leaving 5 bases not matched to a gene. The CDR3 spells CASTGGLTDTQYF. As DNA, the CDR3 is TGCGCCAGTACGGGGGGACTCACAGATACGCAGTATTTT.

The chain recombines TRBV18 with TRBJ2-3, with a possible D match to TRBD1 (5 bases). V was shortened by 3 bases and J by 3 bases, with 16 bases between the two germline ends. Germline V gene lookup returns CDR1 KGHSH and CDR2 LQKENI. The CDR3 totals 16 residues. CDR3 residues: CASSPAETVRTDTQYF. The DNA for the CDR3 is TGTGCCAGCTCACCCGCCGAGACAGTGAGGACAGATACGCAGTATTTT.

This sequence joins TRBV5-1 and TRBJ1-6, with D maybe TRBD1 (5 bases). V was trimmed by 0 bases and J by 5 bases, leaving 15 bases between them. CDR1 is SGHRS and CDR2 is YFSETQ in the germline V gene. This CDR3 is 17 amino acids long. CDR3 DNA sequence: TGCGCCAGCAGCTTGGACCCTAACCGACAGAATAATTCACCCCTCCACTTT. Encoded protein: CASSLDPNRQNNSPLHF.

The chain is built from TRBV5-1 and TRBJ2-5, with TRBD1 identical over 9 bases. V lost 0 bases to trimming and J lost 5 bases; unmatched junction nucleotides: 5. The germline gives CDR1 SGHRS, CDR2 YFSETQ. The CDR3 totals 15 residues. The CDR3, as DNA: TGCGCCAGCAGCTTGGGGGACAGGGATCTCGAGACCCAGTACTTC. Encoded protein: CASSLGDRDLETQYF. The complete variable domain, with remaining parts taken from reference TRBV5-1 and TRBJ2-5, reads KAGVTQTPRYLIKTRGQQVTLSCSPISGHRSVSWYQQTPGQGLQFLFEYFSETQRNKGNFPGRFSGRQFSNSRSEMNVSTLELGDSALYLCASSLGDRDLETQYFGPGTRLLVL.

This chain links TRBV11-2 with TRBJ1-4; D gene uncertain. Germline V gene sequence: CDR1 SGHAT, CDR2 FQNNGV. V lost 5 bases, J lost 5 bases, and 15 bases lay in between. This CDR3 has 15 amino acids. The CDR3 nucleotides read TGTGCCAGCAGCAACGCCTTAAGGTCGAATGAAAAACTGTTTTTT. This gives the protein CASSNALRSNEKLFF.

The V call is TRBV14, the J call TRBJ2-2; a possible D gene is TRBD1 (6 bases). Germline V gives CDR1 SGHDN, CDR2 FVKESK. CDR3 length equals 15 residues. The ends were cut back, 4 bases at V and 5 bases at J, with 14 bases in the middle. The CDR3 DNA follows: TGTGCCAGCAGCCTTCCCGGGACACAGACCGGGGAGCTGTTTTTT. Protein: CASSLPGTQTGELFF.

Here the CDR3 DNA reads TGTGCCAGCAGCTTGGACAGAGCCACCGGGGAGCTGTTTTTT. It encodes CASSLDRATGELFF. The gene calls are TRBV7-8 and TRBJ2-2; possible D gene TRBD1, 6 bases. The length of the CDR3 is 14 residues. Germline-derived CDR1 and CDR2 are SGHVS and FQNEAQ. The ends were cut back, 3 bases at V and 4 bases at J, with 9 bases in the middle.

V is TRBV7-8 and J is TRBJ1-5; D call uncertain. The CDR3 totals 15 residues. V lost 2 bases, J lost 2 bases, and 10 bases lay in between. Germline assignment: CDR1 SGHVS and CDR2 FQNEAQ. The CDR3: CASSLKGGGNQPQHF. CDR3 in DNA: TGTGCCAGCAGCTTAAAGGGCGGCGGCAATCAGCCCCAGCATTTT. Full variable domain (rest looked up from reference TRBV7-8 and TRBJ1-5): GAGVSQSPRYKVAKRGQDVALRCDPISGHVSLFWYQQALGQGPEFLTYFQNEAQLDKSGLPSDRFFAERPEGSVSTLKIQRTQQEDSAVYLCASSLKGGGNQPQHFGDGTRLSIL.

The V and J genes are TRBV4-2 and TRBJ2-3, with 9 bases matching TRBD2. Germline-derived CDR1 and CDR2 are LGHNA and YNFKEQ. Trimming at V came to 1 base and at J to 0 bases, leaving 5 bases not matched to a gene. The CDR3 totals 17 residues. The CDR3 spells CASSQVSGGPSTDTQYF. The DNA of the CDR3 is TGTGCCAGCAGCCAAGTTAGCGGGGGCCCTAGCACAGATACGCAGTATTTT.

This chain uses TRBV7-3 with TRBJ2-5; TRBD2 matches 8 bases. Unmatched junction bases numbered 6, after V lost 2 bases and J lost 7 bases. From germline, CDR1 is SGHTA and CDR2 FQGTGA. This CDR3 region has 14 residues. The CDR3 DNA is TGTGCCAGCAGCTTACAGGGGCGGGAGGCGACCCAGTACTTC. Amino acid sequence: CASSLQGREATQYF.

CDR3: CSVEWAGETQYF. CDR3 bases: TGCAGCGTTGAATGGGCGGGGGAGACCCAGTACTTC. This chain joins TRBV29-1 and TRBJ2-5; D perhaps matches TRBD2 (6 bases). V lost 2 bases and J 5 bases, leaving 9 bases between the germline ends. Germline values: CDR1 SQVTM, CDR2 ANQGSEA. The length of the CDR3 is 12 residues.

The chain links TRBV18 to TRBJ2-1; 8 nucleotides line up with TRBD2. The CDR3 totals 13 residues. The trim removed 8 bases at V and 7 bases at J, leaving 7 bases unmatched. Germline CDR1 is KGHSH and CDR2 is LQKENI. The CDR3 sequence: CASQSGGRNEQFF. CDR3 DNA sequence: TGTGCCAGCCAGAGCGGGGGCAGAAATGAGCAGTTCTTC. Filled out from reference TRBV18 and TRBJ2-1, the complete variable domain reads NAGVMQNPRHLVRRRGQEARLRCSPMKGHSHVYWYRQLPEEGLKFMVYLQKENIIDESGMPKERFSAEFPKEGPSILRIQQVVRGDSAAYFCASQSGGRNEQFFGPGTRLTVL.

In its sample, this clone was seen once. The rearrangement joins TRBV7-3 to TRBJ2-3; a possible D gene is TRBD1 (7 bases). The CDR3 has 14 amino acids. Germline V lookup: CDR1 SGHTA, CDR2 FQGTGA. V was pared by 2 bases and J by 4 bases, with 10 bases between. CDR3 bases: TGTGCCAGCAGCTTACAGGGGGGTCCAGATACGCAGTATTTT. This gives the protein CASSLQGGPDTQYF.

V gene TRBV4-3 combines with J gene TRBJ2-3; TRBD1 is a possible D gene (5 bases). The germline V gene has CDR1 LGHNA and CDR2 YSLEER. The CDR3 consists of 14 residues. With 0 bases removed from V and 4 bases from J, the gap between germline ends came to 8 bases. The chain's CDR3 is CASSQDLGADTQYF. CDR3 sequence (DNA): TGCGCCAGCAGCCAAGATCTAGGGGCAGATACGCAGTATTTT.

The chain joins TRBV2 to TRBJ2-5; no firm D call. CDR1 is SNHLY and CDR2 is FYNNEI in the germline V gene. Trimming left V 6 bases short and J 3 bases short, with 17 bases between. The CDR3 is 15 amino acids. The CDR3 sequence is CASRRTFRSEETQYF. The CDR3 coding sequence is TGTGCCAGCAGGAGAACCTTTAGGTCGGAAGAGACCCAGTACTTC.